This entry describes one T cell receptor (beta chain). Other nucleotide sequences from this sample produce the same CDR3. The trim removed 5 bases at V and 4 bases at J, leaving 3 bases unmatched. The CDR3 covers 14 residues. Germline CDR1 SGHAT, CDR2 FQNNGV. The table came from immunoSEQ multiplex PCR; TCRdb's copy has only in-frame clones and leaves some out. The table lists about 1,900,000 clones, about 95% of them singletons. The data stem from a study of shared clonotypes between healthy human individuals. Selected positively for CCR7 and CD45RO-negative, naive CD8 cells excluded terminally differentiated effector memory CD45RA+ cells.

V usage is TRBV11-2 and J usage is TRBJ2-1; 9 bases agree with TRBD1. The clonotype originates from a young man in good health. Source material: naive CD8+ T cells sorted from blood. CDR3 in DNA: TGTGCCAGCAGCCCCGGGACAGGGTACAATGAGCAGTTCTTC. Translation: CASSPGTGYNEQFF.